This T cell receptor beta chain was sequenced for a study of T cell responses to AZD1222 COVID-19 vaccine. The repertoire was sequenced with immunoSEQ multiplex PCR; TCRdb's copy has only in-frame clones and lacks some. The profile shows some 140,000 clones, roughly nine tenths of them singletons. The germline gives CDR1 SEHNR, CDR2 FQNEAQ (reference sequence). V was shortened by 1 base and J by 5 bases, with 5 bases between the two germline ends. The CDR3 is 12 amino acids. The specimen comprised peripheral blood, sampled on day 0 of AZD1222 vaccination. This chain uses TRBV7-9 with TRBJ2-5; D is uncertain. This clonotype was obtained from an adult in good health. The CDR3 reads CASSLVEETQYF. CDR3 sequence (DNA): TGTGCCAGCAGCTTAGTGGAGGAGACCCAGTACTTC. The complete variable domain, with remaining parts taken from reference TRBV7-9 and TRBJ2-5, reads DTGVSQNPRHKITKRGQNVTFRCDPISEHNRLYWYRQTLGQGPEFLTYFQNEAQLEKSRLLSDRFSAERPKGSFSTLEIQRTEQGDSAMYLCASSLVEETQYFGPGTRLLVL.